This T cell receptor beta chain was observed in a study of regulatory T cells in long-lasting Graves disease. Notes on the study in general: TCR diversity was lower in persistent Graves' patients (versus newly diagnosed ones).

This CDR3 is built from 14 residues. Germline V gives CDR1 MNHEY, CDR2 SVGEGT. The V end was cut by 7 bases, the J end by 2 bases, with 14 bases between. Many counts were recorded for this clonotype. Antigen: not known. As for time point: persistent/refractory GD, antithyroid drugs over 5 years with positive TRAb. Extracted PBMC RNA gave rise to the TCR library. Building the TCR beta libraries relied on iRepertoire HTBI primers, and CDR3 regions underwent Arm-PCR. As handled by the study authors: The study identified 50 to 70 TRBV and about 14 TRBJ segments across samples. TCRdb re-analysed the multiplex PCR reads in MiXCR, keeping a single row per CDR3 protein. These V and J calls are TCRdb output, not the study's own analysis. Here the sample spans approximately 350,000 distinct CDR3 sequences, roughly 24% being singletons.

The TCR originated in a woman aged 40 to 50 with Graves disease. This specimen was peripheral blood mononuclear cells (PBMCs), taken when the disease was refractory, from a patient treated with antithyroid drugs. The J gene is TRBJ1-1, the V gene TRBV6-2 or TRBV6-3; D is undetermined. This CDR3 is CASTSDGKNTEAFF. The CDR3 bases are TGTGCCAGCACCTCGGACGGGAAAAACACTGAAGCTTTCTTT.